This T cell receptor (beta chain) was recorded in a study of long-term antiretroviral therapy in people with HIV. Study-level results: ART was followed by higher diversity that remained below transplant donor controls. Pre-ART expanded clones dominated the repertoire at every time point. In HIV, the repertoires covered a tighter span of CDR3 lengths than in controls.

The CDR3 has 12 amino acids. V dropped 4 bases and J dropped 6; count of bases not matched to a gene: 3. Germline values: CDR1 GTSNPN, CDR2 SVGIG (reference sequence). Sequencing used immunoSEQ v3.0 at survey level. Method: immunoSEQ multiplex PCR; TCRdb's copy keeps in-frame clones and lacks some. Of over 30,000 clones listed, 75% to 90% are singletons. As concerns this clone: Antigen specificity is unknown.

The chain carries TRBV30 and TRBJ2-3, with 8 bases that match TRBD2. The sequencing used unsorted PBMCs, collected 3.1 years after starting antiretroviral therapy. This TCR came from a woman in her forties or fifties with HIV. Written as DNA, the CDR3 is TGTGCCTGGATGACTAGCGTGGATACGCAGTATTTT. This translates into CAWMTSVDTQYF.